This T cell receptor beta chain is from a study of a mutant IDH1 vaccine in newly diagnosed glioma. Study context: Males made up about 62% and females roughly 40% of treated patients, whose mean age was about 37 years. Earlier therapy was either radiotherapy, temozolomide, or both, and most got both. General study points: Pseudoprogression apparently lacked any relation to changes in top peripheral T cell clonotypes.

Concerning this clone: The antigen is unknown.

Assay used: immunoSEQ multiplex PCR; TCRdb lists only in-frame clones, some missing. The sample holds 59,000 or so clones, about 91% seen once. As to time point: baseline, week 1 (first vaccination visit). Treatment indicated: pre-vaccination baseline after standard-of-care therapy. Astrocytomas that were new, WHO grade 3 or 4, IDH1-mutant and ATRX-lost were present in the donors. The sequence came from a man aged 50-60 years with glioma. Sample: PBMCs, taken from a glioma patient treated with radiotherapy, temozolomide or both.

CDR3 residues: CASSQRQGAPDTQYF. As DNA, the CDR3 is TGTGCCAGCAGTCAAAGACAGGGGGCTCCAGATACGCAGTATTTT. The chain employs TRBV28 and TRBJ2-3, with 10 bases lining up with TRBD1. With V trimmed by 5 bases and J by 4 bases, 6 bases remained unmatched. This CDR3 spans 15 amino acids. Germline V gene lookup returns CDR1 MDHEN and CDR2 SYDVKM.